These 25 T cell receptor beta chains originate from one sample sequenced in a study of shared clonotypes between healthy human individuals. Using immunoSEQ multiplex PCR, the repertoire was profiled, and TCRdb retains in-frame clones only, with some absent. The sample has 1,500,000 or so clones; roughly 96% are singletons. Input material: naive CD4+ T cells sorted from blood. Subset specified: CD45RA+ positively selected. The source is a man younger than 45 in good health.

Concerning this clone itself: At the DNA level, this CDR3 is encoded by other sequences in the same sample as well. The chain employs TRBV6-5 and TRBJ2-3, with D hard to call. Germline CDR1 reads MNHEY; CDR2 reads SVGAGI. Between the trimmed V and J ends, which lost 9 bases and 3 bases, there was a span of 4 bases. The CDR3 spans 10 residues. In DNA form, the CDR3 reads TGTGCCAGTGGGACAGATACGCAGTATTTT. Its protein product is CASGTDTQYF.

This chain uses TRBV10-2 with TRBJ2-7; 7 positions agree with TRBD2. The CDR3 has 14 residues. V lost 5 bases to trimming and J lost 2 bases; unmatched junction nucleotides: 6. Germline CDR1 is WSHSY and CDR2 is SAAADI. CDR3 DNA sequence: TGCGCCAGCAGTATTAGCGGGTTAACCTACGAGCAGTACTTC. Protein product: CASSISGLTYEQYF.

This clone was detected only once. The chain couples TRBV4-3 to TRBJ1-1; D call uncertain. Germline CDR1 LGHNA, CDR2 YSLEER. The V end lost 0 bases, the J end lost 0 bases, and 8 bases lay between the germline ends. The CDR3 runs 15 residues. CDR3 in DNA: TGCGCCAGCAGCCAAGAGGGATCGGTGAACACTGAAGCTTTCTTT. Residues: CASSQEGSVNTEAFF.

The chain combines TRBV30 with TRBJ1-1; no clear D. Deletions cut 0 bases from V and 0 bases from J, with 20 bases between. The CDR3 has 18 amino acids. Germline lookup yields CDR1 GTSNPN and CDR2 SVGIG (reference sequence). The CDR3 nucleotides read TGTGCCTGGAGTGTACTAAGGAGGACCGCAAAGATGAACACTGAAGCTTTCTTT. Protein product: CAWSVLRRTAKMNTEAFF.

The chain combines TRBV28 with TRBJ2-7; D is possibly TRBD1 or TRBD2 (5 bases each). CDR1 MDHEN and CDR2 SYDVKM come from the germline V gene. Between the trimmed V and J ends, which lost 6 bases and 3 bases, there was a span of 15 bases. The CDR3 has 14 amino acids. CDR3 protein: CASRTSDSLYEQYF. The CDR3 DNA reads TGTGCCAGCAGAACTAGTGACAGCCTCTACGAGCAGTACTTC.

This sequence joins TRBV19 and TRBJ1-5; D uncertain. V lost 0 bases, J lost 6 bases, and 6 bases lay in between. There are 13 residues in the CDR3. Germline CDR1 reads LNHDA; CDR2 reads SQIVND (reference sequence). CDR3 residues: CASSIDPGQPQHF. The CDR3, as DNA: TGTGCCAGTAGTATAGATCCGGGTCAGCCCCAGCATTTT.

In this sample, this clone turned up once. V is TRBV5-6 and J is TRBJ2-5; D tentatively fits TRBD1 or TRBD2 (6 bases each). Trimming removed 6 bases at V and 0 bases at J, with 12 bases between. The CDR3 length is 14 residues. From germline, CDR1 is SGHDT and CDR2 YYEEEE. CDR3 amino acids: CASTGGRNQETQYF. CDR3 DNA sequence: TGTGCCAGCACCGGGGGCCGTAACCAAGAGACCCAGTACTTC.

The chain links TRBV2 to TRBJ1-5; TRBD1 might be the D (6 bases). V was trimmed by 4 bases and J by 10 bases, leaving 20 bases between them. Germline-derived CDR1 and CDR2 are SNHLY and FYNNEI. This CDR3 is built from 15 residues. The DNA for the CDR3 is TGTGCCAGCAGTGTGGATGGGGGCGGCCGGCGACCCCAGCATTTT. Its protein product is CASSVDGGGRRPQHF.

The chain's CDR3 is CSAQGQLSTDTQYF. The CDR3, as DNA: TGCAGCGCCCAAGGACAGTTAAGCACAGATACGCAGTATTTT. This chain connects TRBV29-1 to TRBJ2-3; D might be TRBD1 (6 bases). V lost 7 bases and J lost 0, with 14 bases in between. There are 14 residues in the CDR3. CDR1 SQVTM and CDR2 ANQGSEA come from the germline V gene.

The chain recombines TRBV29-1 with TRBJ1-4; D is possibly TRBD1 (6 bases). Trimming stripped 5 bases from V and 5 bases from J, with 9 bases between. The CDR3 runs to 12 residues. Germline V gene sequence: CDR1 SQVTM, CDR2 ANQGSEA. The CDR3 region has the DNA TGCAGCGTTCTAGGGGGAAATGAAAAACTGTTTTTT. Its translation: CSVLGGNEKLFF.

In the case of this clone: Distinct nucleotide sequences in the sample also encode this CDR3. The V and J genes are TRBV27 and TRBJ2-7; the match to TRBD1 covers 9 bases. This CDR3 has 15 amino acids. Germline V gene sequence: CDR1 MNHEY, CDR2 SMNVEV (reference sequence). V was clipped by 0 bases and J by 3 bases; unmatched bases: 3. The DNA for the CDR3 is TGTGCCAGCAGTTTATCGACAGGGGGGAGCTACGAGCAGTACTTC. Its translation is CASSLSTGGSYEQYF.

The rearrangement joins TRBV7-6 to TRBJ2-1; D is perhaps TRBD1 (6 bases). The CDR3 loop spans 15 amino acids. Trimming removed 5 bases at V and 7 bases at J, with 18 bases between. Germline V gene data show CDR1 as SGHVS and CDR2 as FNYEAQ. CDR3 loop: CASSLDGGQRNEQFF. CDR3 DNA: TGTGCCAGCAGCCTGGATGGGGGCCAAAGGAATGAGCAGTTCTTC.

This clone was observed a handful of times. J is TRBJ2-2 and V is TRBV11-3; no clear D gene. With 7 bases removed from V and 5 bases from J, the gap between germline ends came to 11 bases. CDR3 length: 13 residues. Germline CDR1 and CDR2: SGHNT and YENEEA. CDR3 loop: CASKPTGTGELFF. The CDR3 DNA is TGTGCCAGCAAACCGACCGGGACCGGGGAGCTGTTTTTT. The whole variable domain, remainder taken from reference TRBV11-3 and TRBJ2-2, is EAGVVQSPRYKIIEKKQPVAFWCNPISGHNTLYWYLQNLGQGPELLIRYENEEAVDDSQLPKDRFSAERLKGVDSTLKIQPAELGDSAVYLCASKPTGTGELFFGEGSRLTVL.

A word on this clone: Other DNA sequences from this sample encode an identical CDR3 as well. The V and J genes are TRBV7-2 and TRBJ2-7; no clear D. Germline values: CDR1 SGHTA, CDR2 FQGNSA. Trimming took 2 bases from V and 0 from J, leaving 8 bases between them. The CDR3 length is 14 residues. The CDR3 DNA follows: TGTGCCAGCAGCTTACTGGGTACCTCCTACGAGCAGTACTTC. Amino acid sequence: CASSLLGTSYEQYF.

Here the CDR3 reads CASSFERADQPQHF. The CDR3 nucleotides read TGTGCCAGCAGTTTTGAAAGGGCTGATCAGCCCCAGCATTTT. The chain is built from TRBV28 and TRBJ1-5, with no clear D. The CDR3 is made up of 14 amino acids. V lost 3 bases to trimming and J lost 5 bases, with 11 bases between them. Germline-derived CDR1 and CDR2 are MDHEN and SYDVKM.

The V call is TRBV7-2, the J call TRBJ2-5; D unclear. V dropped 2 bases and J dropped 5 bases, with 15 bases sitting between them. The CDR3 totals 15 residues. Per germline, CDR1 SGHTA and CDR2 FQGNSA. The CDR3 coding sequence is TGTGCCAGCAGCTTAAATTTCCGCCCCCGGGAGACCCAGTACTTC. As protein: CASSLNFRPRETQYF.

V and J are TRBV7-8 and TRBJ2-3, with a possible D match to TRBD2 (5 bases). Germline V gene lookup returns CDR1 SGHVS and CDR2 FQNEAQ. This CDR3 has 14 residues. The V end lost 3 bases, the J end lost 1 base, and 8 bases lay between the germline ends. CDR3 DNA sequence: TGTGCCAGCAGCTTTGACTACCGCACAGATACGCAGTATTTT. Its translation is CASSFDYRTDTQYF.

The rearrangement joins TRBV5-1 to TRBJ2-6, with D tentatively TRBD2 (6 bases). V dropped 6 bases and J dropped 0 bases, with 10 bases sitting between them. CDR3 length: 15 residues. Germline CDR1 reads SGHRS; CDR2 reads YFSETQ. CDR3 in amino acids: CASKGGDSGANVLTF. The DNA for the CDR3 is TGCGCCAGCAAAGGAGGGGACTCTGGGGCCAACGTCCTGACTTTC.

The chain uses TRBV7-6 and TRBJ2-5, with 12 bases lining up with TRBD2. Trimming at V came to 0 bases and at J to 5 bases, leaving 10 bases not matched to a gene. This CDR3 spans 18 amino acids. Germline V gene sequence: CDR1 SGHVS, CDR2 FNYEAQ. CDR3 loop: CASSLAVLAGGPRETQYF. CDR3 DNA sequence: TGTGCCAGCAGCTTAGCGGTCCTAGCGGGAGGGCCGCGGGAGACCCAGTACTTC.

The chain links TRBV6-1 to TRBJ2-7, with D hard to call. V shed 2 bases and J shed 2 bases, with 22 bases lying between them. This CDR3 comprises 18 residues. CDR1 and CDR2 from the germline V gene are MNHNS and SASEGT. The CDR3 DNA follows: TGTGCCAGCAGTGAAAGTCCCAGTCTGCGCGGCGTCCCCTACGAGCAGTACTTC. It yields the protein CASSESPSLRGVPYEQYF.

To note about this clone: Other DNA sequences in this sample translate to the same CDR3. The DNA for the CDR3 is TGTGCCAGCAGCTTAACCTCTGGCCCCTCCTACGAGCAGTACTTC. Translation gives CASSLTSGPSYEQYF. The chain links TRBV7-2 to TRBJ2-7; D remains unclear. V lost 2 bases to trimming and J lost 0 bases, with 11 bases between them. Germline values: CDR1 SGHTA, CDR2 FQGNSA. The length of the CDR3 is 15 residues.

In this sample, this clone turned up once. The chain is built from TRBV5-1 and TRBJ2-5; TRBD2 agrees at 9 bases. This CDR3 spans 17 amino acids. From germline, CDR1 is SGHRS and CDR2 YFSETQ. Germline trimming cut 0 bases from V and 1 base from J; bases unmatched to any gene: 7. The CDR3 here is CASSLGSGSYPQETQYF. Here the CDR3 DNA reads TGCGCCAGCAGCTTGGGTAGCGGGAGCTACCCCCAAGAGACCCAGTACTTC.

Note on this clone: A much larger clonotype is one base distant, so this may be a read error. Other DNA sequences of this sample code for an identical CDR3. This chain joins TRBV18 and TRBJ2-5, with D unresolved. The CDR3 runs to 11 residues. Trimming removed 6 bases at V and 1 base at J, with 3 bases between. CDR1 and CDR2 (germline): KGHSH, LQKENI. This CDR3 reads CASSPQETQYF. The CDR3 coding sequence is TGTGCCAGCTCCCCCCAAGAGACCCAGTACTTC.

The rearrangement links TRBV4-2 to TRBJ1-1; D remains unclear. CDR3 length: 15 residues. Trimming shortened V by 4 bases and J by 1 base, and 13 bases separated the two germline ends. Germline loops: CDR1 LGHNA, CDR2 YNFKEQ. CDR3 sequence: CASSRRSVGNTEAFF. The CDR3 nucleotides are TGTGCCAGCAGCCGTCGATCGGTCGGGAACACTGAAGCTTTCTTT.

The rearrangement joins TRBV6-5 to TRBJ2-7; unclear D gene. V lost 2 bases to trimming and J lost 0 bases, with 8 bases between them. Germline V CDR1 and CDR2: MNHEY, SVGAGI. The CDR3 is 14 amino acids. In DNA, the CDR3 is TGTGCCAGCAGTTACACGGAAAGCTCCTACGAGCAGTACTTC. Encoded protein: CASSYTESSYEQYF.